The subject of this entry is one TCR beta chain. What it binds is unknown. These data belong to a study of shared clonotypes between healthy human individuals. Germline CDR1 is SGDLS and CDR2 is YYNGEE. Deletions cut 2 bases from V and 7 bases from J, with 18 bases between. This CDR3 has 15 residues. General study findings and limits: Clonotype sharing among the donors was expected to vary with sequencing depth.

Profiled with immunoSEQ multiplex PCR; TCRdb holds only in-frame clones, not every one. The sample has a few million clones, around 94% seen once. The TCR originated in a man aged 18 to 30 in good health. Material for sequencing was naive CD4+ T cells sorted from blood. Subset given: CD45RA+ positively selected. The rearrangement links TRBV9 to TRBJ2-5; a weak D match, TRBD2 (6 bases). Written as DNA, the CDR3 is TGTGCCAGCAGCGTGGGATATGGCGGGATGGGGACCCAGTACTTC. Translating it yields CASSVGYGGMGTQYF.